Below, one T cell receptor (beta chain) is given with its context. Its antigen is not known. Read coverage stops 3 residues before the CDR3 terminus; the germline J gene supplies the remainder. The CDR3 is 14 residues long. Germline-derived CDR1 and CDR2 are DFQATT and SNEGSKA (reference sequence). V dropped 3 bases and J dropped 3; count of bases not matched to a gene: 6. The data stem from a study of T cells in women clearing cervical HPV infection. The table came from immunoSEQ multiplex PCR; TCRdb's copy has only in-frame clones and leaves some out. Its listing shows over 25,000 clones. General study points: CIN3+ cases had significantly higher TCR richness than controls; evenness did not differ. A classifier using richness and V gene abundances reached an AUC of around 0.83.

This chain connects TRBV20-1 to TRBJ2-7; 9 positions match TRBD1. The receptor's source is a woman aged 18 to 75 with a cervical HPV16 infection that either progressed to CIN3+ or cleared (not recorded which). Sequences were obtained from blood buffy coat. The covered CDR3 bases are TGCAGTGCTAGGAACCGGGACAGGGTCTACGAG. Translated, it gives CSARNRDRVYE. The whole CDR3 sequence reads CSARNRDRVYEQYF.